The 16 T cell receptor beta chains in this list originate from one sample, sequenced in a study of T cell repertoires in cytomegalovirus infection. One entry per CDR3 protein, called by TCRdb with MiXCR from the reads. The sample has approximately 180,000 distinct CDR3 sequences, approximately 18% seen once. What was sequenced was CD8+ T cells from PBMCs. The receptors stem from a human donor in good health (CMV status not recorded). Some clones in this sample may be carry-over from other donors' samples.

This clonotype was counted a few times. The genes are TRBV11-2 and TRBJ2-5; the match to TRBD2 covers 9 bases. V gave up 1 base and J gave up 3 bases; unmatched junction bases: 3. The CDR3 is 15 residues long. Per germline, CDR1 SGHAT and CDR2 FQNNGV. The CDR3 is CASSLGSGGKETQYF. For the CDR3, the DNA is TGTGCCAGCAGCTTAGGTAGCGGGGGTAAAGAGACCCAGTACTTC.

This clonotype was counted a single time. V and J are TRBV18 and TRBJ2-6; D could derive from TRBD1 or TRBD2 (5 bases each). The CDR3 length is 16 residues. Germline V lookup: CDR1 KGHSH, CDR2 LQKENI. Trimming cost V 1 base and J 2 bases, with 9 bases left between them. CDR3 amino acids: CASSPQWGTGANVLTF. The CDR3 DNA sequence: TGTGCCAGCTCACCACAGTGGGGGACTGGGGCCAACGTCCTGACTTTC.

The chain couples TRBV7-3 to TRBJ2-3, with no clear D. The germline gives CDR1 SGHTA, CDR2 FQGTGA. The V end lost 3 bases, the J end lost 4 bases, and 5 bases lay between the germline ends. The CDR3 loop spans 12 amino acids. The DNA for the CDR3 is TGTGCCAGCAGCTTTTCCGCAGATACGCAGTATTTT. Its translation: CASSFSADTQYF. Combining the CDR3 with reference TRBV7-3 and TRBJ2-3 gives the whole variable domain GAGVSQTPSNKVTEKGKYVELRCDPISGHTALYWYRQSLGQGPEFLIYFQGTGAADDSGLPNDRFFAVRPEGSVSTLKIQRTERGDSAVYLCASSFSADTQYFGPGTRLTVL.

As for this clonotype: Germline and junction disagree at one end, which may indicate a read error. The CDR3 loop reads CASSLDRRDEAFF. In nucleotides, the CDR3 is TGTGCCAGCAGCTTAGATAGAAGGGATGAAGCCTTCTTT. V usage is TRBV11-2 and J usage is TRBJ1-1; D is unresolved. Germline assignment: CDR1 SGHAT and CDR2 FQNNGV. The CDR3 has 13 residues.

J is TRBJ1-1 and V is TRBV4-1; D unresolved. Germline values: CDR1 MGHRA, CDR2 YSYEKL. V gave up 8 bases and J gave up 1 base, with 17 bases separating them. CDR3 size: 15 residues. CDR3 amino acids: CASAGLGGRNTEAFF. Written as DNA, the CDR3 is TGCGCCAGCGCGGGCCTTGGAGGGAGGAACACTGAAGCTTTCTTT.

This clonotype occurred a few times. This sequence joins TRBV2 and TRBJ2-7, with D perhaps being TRBD1 or TRBD2 (5 bases each). V lost 7 bases, J lost 5 bases, and 18 bases lay in between. The V gene's germline CDR1 is SNHLY and CDR2 FYNNEI. CDR3 length: 14 residues. Here the CDR3 DNA reads TGTGCCAGCAAGGAGGAAGGGGCTGTCCACGAGCAGTACTTC. Translation gives CASKEEGAVHEQYF. The full variable domain, completed using reference TRBV2 and TRBJ2-7, is EPEVTQTPSHQVTQMGQEVILRCVPISNHLYFYWYRQILGQKVEFLVSFYNNEISEKSEIFDDQFSVERPDGSNFTLKIRSTKLEDSAMYFCASKEEGAVHEQYFGPGTRLTVT.

This clonotype has a handful of counts. The V gene is TRBV10-3, the J gene TRBJ1-1, with 9 bases matching TRBD1. The CDR3 has 16 amino acids. V shed 1 base and J 3 bases; nucleotides not matched to a gene: 6. Germline V gives CDR1 ENHRY, CDR2 SYGVKD. The chain's CDR3 is CAISELQGAADTEAFF. As DNA, the CDR3 is TGTGCCATCAGTGAGTTACAGGGGGCTGCCGACACTGAAGCTTTCTTT.

This clonotype was detected only a few times. This chain uses TRBV13 with TRBJ2-1; D ambiguous. Germline assignment: CDR1 PRHDT and CDR2 FYEKMQ (reference sequence). This CDR3 spans 14 amino acids. V was clipped by 3 bases and J by 6 bases, with 12 bases between them. DNA of the CDR3: TGTGCCAGCAGCTTTCGAGGTAAACTCAATGAGCAGTTCTTC. It yields the protein CASSFRGKLNEQFF.

The chain carries TRBV7-8 and TRBJ1-4; 7 bases match TRBD1. The trim removed 5 bases at V and 8 bases at J, leaving 5 bases unmatched. Germline values: CDR1 SGHVS, CDR2 FQNEAQ. The CDR3 spans 13 residues. CDR3 amino acids: CASSGNRGEKLFF. CDR3 DNA: TGTGCCAGCAGCGGCAACAGGGGCGAAAAACTGTTTTTT.

This clonotype has just a few counts. The CDR3 DNA follows: TGTGCCAGCAGCTTGGGGACAGGGGGCGCAGATACGCAGTATTTT. This encodes CASSLGTGGADTQYF. This rearrangement joins TRBV7-9 to TRBJ2-3; TRBD1 agrees at 12 bases. Germline trimming cut 3 bases from V and 4 bases from J; bases unmatched to any gene: 2. The CDR3 is made up of 15 amino acids. Per germline, CDR1 SEHNR and CDR2 FQNEAQ (reference sequence).

This clonotype appeared a few times. V gene TRBV7-9 combines with J gene TRBJ2-3, with TRBD2 identical over 9 bases. Germline V gives CDR1 SEHNR, CDR2 FQNEAQ (reference sequence). Trimming cost V 4 bases and J 6 bases; bases outside gene matches: 11. The CDR3 is made up of 16 amino acids. The CDR3 loop reads CASSSRLAVRSDTQYF. Here the CDR3 DNA reads TGTGCCAGCAGCTCTCGACTAGCGGTCCGTTCGGATACGCAGTATTTT.

This clonotype was counted a single time. The chain uses TRBV12-3 or TRBV12-4 and TRBJ1-5, with D maybe TRBD1 (5 bases). The CDR3 extends over 15 amino acids. Trimming took off 6 bases at V and 6 bases at J, with 18 bases between the two ends. The CDR3 loop is CASRATGLGRQPQHF. In DNA form, the CDR3 reads TGTGCCAGCAGGGCTACAGGTCTTGGTCGTCAGCCCCAGCATTTT.

A single count supports this clonotype. The V gene is TRBV6-1, the J gene TRBJ1-2; D gene uncertain. In germline, CDR1 is MNHNS, CDR2 SASEGT. The V end was cut by 2 bases, the J end by 4 bases, with 11 bases between. The CDR3 consists of 14 residues. The CDR3: CASSESVSSYGYTF. The DNA of the CDR3 is TGTGCCAGCAGTGAAAGCGTCAGTAGCTATGGCTACACCTTC.

The chain has TRBV6-2 or TRBV6-3 and TRBJ2-1, with D unresolved. Germline V gene lookup returns CDR1 MNHEY and CDR2 SVGEGT. The CDR3 is 13 amino acids. V lost 2 bases and J lost 4, with 6 bases in between. CDR3 DNA sequence: TGTGCCAGCAGTTACCCAGCTTACAATGAGCAGTTCTTC. This encodes CASSYPAYNEQFF.

There are a few counts of this clonotype. One end of the junction does not line up with germline, which may come from a read error. The chain has TRBV7-9 and TRBJ1-2; 11 bases fit TRBD1. Germline loops: CDR1 SEHNR, CDR2 FQNEAQ (reference sequence). The CDR3 consists of 12 residues. CDR3: CASSYGTGGAFF. CDR3 coding DNA: TGTGCCAGCAGCTACGGGACAGGGGGAGCTTTCTTC.

V usage is TRBV7-8 and J usage is TRBJ2-2; 9 bases are shared with TRBD1. Losses at the gene ends were 4 bases for V and 3 bases for J; bases not matched to a gene: 6. CDR1 and CDR2 from the germline V gene are SGHVS and FQNEAQ. The CDR3 contains 16 residues. Written as DNA, the CDR3 is TGTGCCAGCAGCTCGCCGGGGACAGGGTACACCGGGGAGCTGTTTTTT. It encodes CASSSPGTGYTGELFF.